The clone carrying this TCR beta chain was recorded at least ten times. What it recognizes is unknown. Template material for amplifying TCR beta CDR3 regions consisted of RNA transcripts. During a first-round RT-PCR of the TCR CDR3, the HTBI primer set was used. TCRdb re-called the multiplex PCR reads with MiXCR, one entry per CDR3 protein. The repertoire has about 560,000 distinct CDR3 sequences, roughly 15% of them found once; the top ten carry around 14%. Patients having uncontrolled infection, another autoimmune disease, pregnancy or lactation were not included. This sample was included in a study of T cells in Graves' hyperthyroidism and ophthalmopathy. As for the study in general: It was at initial diagnosis, before any treatment, that peripheral blood was collected. Study findings and constraints: The authors' 13 V-J model separated ophthalmopathy from stable hyperthyroidism.

Germline values: CDR1 MGHDK, CDR2 SYGVNS. This CDR3 is 17 amino acids long. V was trimmed by 2 bases and J by 0 bases, leaving 14 bases between them. The receptor comes from a woman in her forties with Graves' hyperthyroidism. Sequencing was done on a sample of blood. This chain joins TRBV25-1 and TRBJ2-1, with D unresolved. DNA of the CDR3: TGTGCCAGCAGTGAAAGGGTGACTCCAGGCTCCTACAATGAGCAGTTCTTC. It specifies CASSERVTPGSYNEQFF.